Below, one TCR beta chain is given with its context. CDR3 length: 15 residues. The V end lost 1 base, the J end lost 4 bases, and 13 bases lay between the germline ends. Germline-derived CDR1 and CDR2 are SGHTA and FQGNSA. The data derive from a study of blood T cell repertoires in COVID-19. On the study more broadly: Acute and convalescent COVID-19 specimens originated in the United States, Italy and Spain.

Source study methods: Amplifying reference gene primers gave estimates of nucleated cell counts. Sequenced by immunoSEQ multiplex PCR; TCRdb stores in-frame clones only, minus some. That table is the source of V, J and clone size, and D and trimming were worked out from the DNA. The sample lists some 100,000 clones, 91% seen once, with 17% in the top ten. This clonotype originated in a man in his forties or fifties with acute or convalescent COVID-19. Material for sequencing was peripheral blood. The genes are TRBV7-2 and TRBJ1-2, with no clear D. Here the CDR3 DNA reads TGTGCCAGCAGCTTAGATCGGGGAATCAGCTATGGCTACACCTTC. Translating gives CASSLDRGISYGYTF.